Each of the 4 T cell receptor beta chains below was sequenced from the same sample in a study of blood T cell repertoires in COVID-19. Using immunoSEQ multiplex PCR, the repertoire was profiled, and TCRdb retains in-frame clones only, with some absent. Of 200,000 to 250,000 clones listed, less than 90% are singletons. The sequencing input was PBMCs or T cells enriched from blood (not recorded which). These receptor sequences come from a woman aged 25-40 years who had recovered from COVID-19.

The V and J genes are TRBV5-5 and TRBJ1-3; 11 nucleotides match TRBD1. This CDR3 is 19 amino acids long. Germline CDR1 is SGHKS and CDR2 is YYEKEE (reference sequence). V lost 0 bases and J lost 2; bases outside the gene matches: 10. The CDR3 here is CASSLGTGGLLVPGNTIYF. CDR3 nucleotides: TGTGCCAGCAGCTTGGGGACAGGGGGCCTGCTAGTCCCTGGAAACACCATATATTTT.

V and J are TRBV19 and TRBJ1-1, with TRBD1 as a possible D gene (6 bases). Looked up from germline, CDR1 is LNHDA and CDR2 is SQIVND (reference sequence). Trimming took 3 bases from V and 1 from J, leaving 9 bases between them. This CDR3 is 14 amino acids long. CDR3 bases: TGTGCCAGTAGTATGATACAGGGGAACACTGAAGCTTTCTTT. Translation: CASSMIQGNTEAFF.

The V and J genes are TRBV4-3 and TRBJ2-2; TRBD2 might be the D (6 bases). The CDR3 loop spans 17 amino acids. Trimming left V 0 bases short and J 2 bases short, with 13 bases between. CDR1 and CDR2 (germline): LGHNA, YSLEER. The CDR3 DNA reads TGCGCCAGCAGCCAAGATACCCGGGGGATAAACACCGGGGAGCTGTTTTTT. Its protein product is CASSQDTRGINTGELFF.

The V gene is TRBV27, the J gene TRBJ1-1; D not certain. The CDR3 sequence is 11 residues long. With 7 bases removed from V and 11 bases from J, the gap between germline ends came to 14 bases. CDR1 and CDR2 from the germline V gene are MNHEY and SMNVEV (reference sequence). CDR3 in amino acids: CASIFGQKAFF. Here the CDR3 DNA reads TGTGCCAGCATTTTTGGGCAGAAGGCTTTCTTT.